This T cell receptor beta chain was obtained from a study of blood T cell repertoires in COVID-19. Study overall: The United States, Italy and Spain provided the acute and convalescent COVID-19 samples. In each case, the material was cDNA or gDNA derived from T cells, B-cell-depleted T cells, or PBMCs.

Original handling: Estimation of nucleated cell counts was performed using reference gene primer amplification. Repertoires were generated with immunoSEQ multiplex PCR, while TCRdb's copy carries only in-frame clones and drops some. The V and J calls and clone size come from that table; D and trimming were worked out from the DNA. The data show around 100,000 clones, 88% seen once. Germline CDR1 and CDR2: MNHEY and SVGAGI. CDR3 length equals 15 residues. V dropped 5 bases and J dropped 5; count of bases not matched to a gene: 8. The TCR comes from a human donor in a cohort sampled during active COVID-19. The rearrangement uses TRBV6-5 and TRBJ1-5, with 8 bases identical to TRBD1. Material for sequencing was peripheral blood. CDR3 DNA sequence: TGTGCCAGCAGTAGGACAGGGCGGGAATATCAGCCCCAGCATTTT. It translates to CASSRTGREYQPQHF.